Only one count was recorded for the clone carrying this T cell receptor beta chain. Its cognate antigen is unknown. Sequencing used immunoSEQ multiplex PCR; TCRdb keeps in-frame clones, though not all of them. The table has about 160,000 clones, about 86% seen once. The CDR3 runs 15 residues. V was pared by 3 bases and J by 5 bases, with 14 bases between. Germline CDR1 reads KGHSH; CDR2 reads LQKENI. The entry originates in a study of cytomegalovirus exposure and HLA in healthy donors. Study results and caveats: Specific recognition of CMV antigens was confirmed in vitro for three chains (all CMV-associated). Most TCR sequences were uncommon, yet certain public TCRs appeared in many donors.

Donors came from a validation cohort of over a hundred subjects, distinct from the first 666-subject cohort. The sequenced material came from PBMCs. J is TRBJ1-5 and V is TRBV18, with D perhaps TRBD1 (5 bases). This TCR came from a young woman in good health and CMV-seronegative. CDR3 nucleotide sequence: TGTGCCAGCTCACCTTTTTCAGGGAACGATCAGCCCCAGCATTTT. Translation: CASSPFSGNDQPQHF.